This passage covers 23 T cell receptor beta chains from one sample sequenced in a study of response to subunit inactivated influenza vaccine. TCRdb reprocessed the RT-PCR reads with MiXCR, giving one entry per CDR3 protein. Of approximately 700,000 distinct CDR3 sequences in the sample, approximately 15% were seen once. The sample here was PBMCs from blood, taken 11 to 12 days after vaccination. These receptors all stem from a man aged 45-65 years who received an inactivated influenza vaccine.

This chain connects TRBV20-1 to TRBJ1-1; D remains unclear. In germline, CDR1 is DFQATT, CDR2 SNEGSKA (reference sequence). The ends were cut back, 2 bases at V and 1 base at J, with 14 bases in the middle. This CDR3 is 15 amino acids long. The CDR3 nucleotides are TGCAGTGCTAGAACCCCAGGTCAGGCGAACACTGAAGCTTTCTTT. As protein: CSARTPGQANTEAFF.

Written as DNA, the CDR3 is TGCAGTGCAACCCCCAGAGCCATCAACGAGCAGTACTTC. It encodes CSATPRAINEQYF. This chain links TRBV20-1 with TRBJ2-7; D not resolved. Germline CDR1 and CDR2: DFQATT and SNEGSKA (reference sequence). V dropped 6 bases and J dropped 5 bases, with 17 bases sitting between them. The CDR3 length is 13 residues.

This clonotype was counted between two and nine times. The chain joins TRBV9 to TRBJ2-1; D gene unclear. Trimming removed 0 bases at V and 8 bases at J, with 15 bases between. CDR3 length: 15 residues. Germline lookup yields CDR1 SGDLS and CDR2 YYNGEE. This CDR3 is CASSVVDTQAYEQFF. CDR3 bases: TGTGCCAGCAGCGTAGTAGACACCCAGGCATATGAGCAGTTCTTC.

The chain employs TRBV11-2 and TRBJ2-2; unclear D gene. There are 15 residues in the CDR3. Germline CDR1 reads SGHAT; CDR2 reads FQNNGV. The V gene lost 1 base and the J gene lost 8 bases, with 14 bases spanning the gap. CDR3 coding DNA: TGTGCCAGCAGCTTAGTATATAACGAGAGGGGGGAGCTGTTTTTT. Protein: CASSLVYNERGELFF.

The chain combines TRBV5-6 with TRBJ2-3; D is perhaps TRBD1 (5 bases). Germline values: CDR1 SGHDT, CDR2 YYEEEE. V was pared by 4 bases and J by 1 base, with 13 bases between. This CDR3 has 15 amino acids. Written as DNA, the CDR3 is TGTGCCAGCAGCGATCAACAAGGGGGCACAGATACGCAGTATTTT. It is translated as CASSDQQGGTDTQYF.

In its sample, this clonotype was seen a few times. This rearrangement joins TRBV28 to TRBJ2-3, with D uncertain. Looked up from germline, CDR1 is MDHEN and CDR2 is SYDVKM. The CDR3 extends over 12 amino acids. Trimming took 9 bases from V and 4 from J, leaving 11 bases between them. CDR3 nucleotide sequence: TGTGCCAGTGTAGGCATGGCAGATACGCAGTATTTT. Translated, it gives CASVGMADTQYF.

This clonotype was found a few times. This chain joins TRBV24-1 and TRBJ1-1, with 7 bases matching TRBD1. Germline V gene lookup returns CDR1 KGHDR and CDR2 SFDVKD. J gave up 1 base and V 7 bases, and 2 bases lay outside the gene matches. The CDR3 loop spans 13 amino acids. The CDR3 loop reads CATRTGENTEAFF. For the CDR3, the DNA is TGTGCCACCAGAACAGGGGAGAACACTGAAGCTTTCTTT.

The chain joins TRBV12-3 or TRBV12-4 to TRBJ2-3, with 9 nucleotides matching TRBD2. CDR3 length equals 13 residues. J lost 4 bases, V lost 8 bases, and 4 bases had no gene match. The CDR3 loop is CASAGLASDTQYF. CDR3 sequence (DNA): TGTGCCAGCGCAGGACTAGCGTCAGATACGCAGTATTTT.

This clonotype was detected a few times. J is TRBJ2-4 and V is TRBV7-9; D not certain. The CDR3 totals 15 residues. CDR1 is SEHNR and CDR2 is FQNEAQ in the germline V gene (reference sequence). The V end was cut by 4 bases, the J end by 0 bases, with 10 bases between. CDR3 amino acids: CASSSLIEAKNIQYF. The CDR3 DNA follows: TGTGCCAGCAGCTCCCTCATCGAAGCCAAAAACATTCAGTACTTC.

This clonotype was observed a few times. The rearrangement links TRBV12-3 or TRBV12-4 to TRBJ2-1; D assignment may be TRBD1 or TRBD2 (5 bases each). This CDR3 has 14 residues. V lost 3 bases to trimming and J lost 6 bases, with 12 bases between them. The DNA for the CDR3 is TGTGCCAGCAGTTTTAACGGGGCCAGCAATGAGCAGTTCTTC. Translated, it gives CASSFNGASNEQFF.

This chain links TRBV10-2 with TRBJ2-2; no clear D gene. CDR1 and CDR2 from the germline V gene are WSHSY and SAAADI. V was cut by 6 bases and J by 3 bases, with 14 bases left in between. The CDR3 consists of 15 residues. DNA for the CDR3: TGCGCCAGCAGCCCCGACACGACGGACACCGGGGAGCTGTTTTTT. Protein sequence: CASSPDTTDTGELFF.

The chain carries TRBV20-1 and TRBJ2-5, with D possibly TRBD2 on 5 matching bases. This CDR3 spans 15 amino acids. Germline assignment: CDR1 DFQATT and CDR2 SNEGSKA (reference sequence). V gave up 1 base and J gave up 5 bases, with 17 bases separating them. DNA of the CDR3: TGCAGTGCTAGAGCCGTTACTAGGAGGTGGGAGACCCAGTACTTC. Protein product: CSARAVTRRWETQYF.

This clonotype came up many times. The rearrangement uses TRBV28 and TRBJ1-5, with D unclear. Between the trimmed V and J ends, which lost 7 bases and 6 bases, there was a span of 31 bases. The CDR3 has 19 amino acids. CDR1 MDHEN and CDR2 SYDVKM come from the germline V gene. The DNA of the CDR3 is TGTGCCAGCACCTCCGGAAGGGCGGATTGGGGTTTGCGAACTCAGCCCCAGCATTTT. Translated: CASTSGRADWGLRTQPQHF.

This chain links TRBV20-1 with TRBJ1-4; no firm D call. Germline V gene sequence: CDR1 DFQATT, CDR2 SNEGSKA (reference sequence). Trimming stripped 5 bases from V and 0 bases from J, with 13 bases between. The CDR3 has 15 amino acids. The CDR3 reads CSAGDGVATNEKLFF. In nucleotides, the CDR3 is TGCAGTGCTGGGGATGGGGTTGCAACTAATGAAAAACTGTTTTTT.

This chain links TRBV7-9 with TRBJ2-5; D call uncertain. The germline gives CDR1 SEHNR, CDR2 FQNEAQ (reference sequence). This CDR3 comprises 15 residues. Trimming cost V 8 bases and J 3 bases, with 19 bases left between them. CDR3 sequence (DNA): TGTGCCAGCGCCCAAAGAGACATCTCGGAAGAGACCCAGTACTTC. Translated, it gives CASAQRDISEETQYF.

This clonotype has a handful of counts. The rearrangement uses TRBV27 and TRBJ1-6; D uncertain. Per germline, CDR1 MNHEY and CDR2 SMNVEV (reference sequence). V was pared by 0 bases and J by 10 bases, with 13 bases between. CDR3 length equals 15 residues. CDR3 protein: CASSLSTTVGSPLHF. In DNA form, the CDR3 reads TGTGCCAGCAGTTTATCCACCACGGTGGGGTCACCCCTCCACTTT.

The V gene is TRBV7-2, the J gene TRBJ1-3; 8 positions agree with TRBD1. The CDR3 length is 16 residues. Germline V CDR1 and CDR2: SGHTA, FQGNSA. After removal of 3 bases from V and 9 bases from J, the junction contained 13 bases not matched to a gene. CDR3 in amino acids: CASSFSGGVGSSTIYF. DNA for the CDR3: TGTGCCAGCAGCTTCTCAGGGGGCGTCGGTTCTAGCACCATATATTTT.

The chain couples TRBV28 to TRBJ2-6; possibly TRBD2 for D (5 bases). The length of the CDR3 is 15 residues. Trimming pared 8 bases from V and 0 bases from J, leaving 11 bases between. Germline V CDR1 and CDR2: MDHEN, SYDVKM. The CDR3 DNA reads TGTGCCAGCGAACACGGGAACTCTGGGGCCAACGTCCTGACTTTC. Translating it yields CASEHGNSGANVLTF. The complete variable domain, with remaining parts taken from reference TRBV28 and TRBJ2-6, reads DVKVTQSSRYLVKRTGEKVFLECVQDMDHENMFWYRQDPGLGLRLIYFSYDVKMKEKGDIPEGYSVSREKKERFSLILESASTNQTSMYLCASEHGNSGANVLTFGAGSRLTVL.

J is TRBJ1-6 and V is TRBV3-1; D remains unclear. V was cut by 4 bases and J by 14 bases, with 9 bases left in between. The CDR3 totals 11 residues. Germline V gene data show CDR1 as LGHDT and CDR2 as YNNKEL (reference sequence). The CDR3 DNA is TGTGCCAGCAGCCTTAAGGGAACCCTCCACTTT. Its translation: CASSLKGTLHF.

The chain couples TRBV20-1 to TRBJ2-3; 9 positions match TRBD2. The V gene end was trimmed by 6 bases and the J gene end by 5 bases; junction bases not matched to a gene: 12. The germline V gene has CDR1 DFQATT and CDR2 SNEGSKA (reference sequence). The CDR3 consists of 15 residues. The CDR3 sequence is CSAPTSGKGGDTQYF. Here the CDR3 DNA reads TGCAGTGCACCGACTAGCGGCAAAGGAGGAGATACGCAGTATTTT.

The sample holds a few counts of this clonotype. The chain is built from TRBV2 and TRBJ2-2; tentative D call: TRBD2 (6 bases). The V end was cut by 3 bases, the J end by 5 bases, with 13 bases between. Germline V gives CDR1 SNHLY, CDR2 FYNNEI. This CDR3 region has 15 residues. The CDR3 sequence is CASSEVTSWTGELFF. The CDR3 coding sequence is TGTGCCAGCAGTGAGGTAACTAGCTGGACCGGGGAGCTGTTTTTT.

The gene calls are TRBV6-1 and TRBJ1-5; the match to TRBD1 covers 8 bases. Unmatched junction bases numbered 6, after V lost 1 base and J lost 7 bases. The CDR3 extends over 15 amino acids. Germline V gene sequence: CDR1 MNHNS, CDR2 SASEGT. The CDR3 spells CASSEVDRGSQPQHF. As DNA, the CDR3 is TGTGCCAGCAGTGAAGTAGACAGGGGTTCCCAGCCCCAGCATTTT.

This clonotype has just a few counts. The chain is built from TRBV4-3 and TRBJ1-1, with TRBD1 identical over 10 bases. Trimming cost V 0 bases and J 4 bases; bases outside gene matches: 5. The V gene's germline CDR1 is LGHNA and CDR2 YSLEER. The CDR3 totals 16 residues. The CDR3 region has the DNA TGCGCCAGCAGCCAAGAATTTCGGACAGGGGGCACTGAAGCTTTCTTT. Its protein is CASSQEFRTGGTEAFF.